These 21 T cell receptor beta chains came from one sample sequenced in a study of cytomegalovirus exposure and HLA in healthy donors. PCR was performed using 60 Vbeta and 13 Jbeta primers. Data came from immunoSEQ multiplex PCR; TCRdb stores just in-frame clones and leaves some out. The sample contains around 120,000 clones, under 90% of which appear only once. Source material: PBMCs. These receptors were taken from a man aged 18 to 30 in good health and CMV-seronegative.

CDR3 in DNA: TGCGCCAGCAGTCCACAGGGCGCAAATGAAAAACTGTTTTTT. Its translation: CASSPQGANEKLFF. V gene TRBV5-1 combines with J gene TRBJ1-4, with D possibly being TRBD1 (6 bases). The CDR3 runs 14 residues. CDR1 and CDR2 (germline): SGHRS, YFSETQ. Trimming shortened V by 5 bases and J by 5 bases, and 13 bases separated the two germline ends.

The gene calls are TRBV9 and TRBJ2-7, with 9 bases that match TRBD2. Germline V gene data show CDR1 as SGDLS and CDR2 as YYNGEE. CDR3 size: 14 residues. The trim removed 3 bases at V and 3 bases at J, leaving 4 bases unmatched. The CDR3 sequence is CASSGGGGLYEQYF. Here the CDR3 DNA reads TGTGCCAGCAGCGGCGGGGGGGGTCTCTACGAGCAGTACTTC.

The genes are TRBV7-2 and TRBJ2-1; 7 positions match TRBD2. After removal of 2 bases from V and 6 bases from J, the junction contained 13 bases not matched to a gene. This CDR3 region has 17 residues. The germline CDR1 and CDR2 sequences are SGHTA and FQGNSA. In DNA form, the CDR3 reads TGTGCCAGCAGCTTAAGGGTACCCTCGCCGGGGGGCAATGAGCAGTTCTTC. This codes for CASSLRVPSPGGNEQFF.

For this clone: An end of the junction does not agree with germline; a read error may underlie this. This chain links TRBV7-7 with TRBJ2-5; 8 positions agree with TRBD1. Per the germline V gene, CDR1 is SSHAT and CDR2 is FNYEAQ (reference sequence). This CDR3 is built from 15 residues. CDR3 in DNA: TGTGCTAGCAGCCTGGACAGGGTCCAAACAGAGACCCAGTACTTC. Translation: CASSLDRVQTETQYF.

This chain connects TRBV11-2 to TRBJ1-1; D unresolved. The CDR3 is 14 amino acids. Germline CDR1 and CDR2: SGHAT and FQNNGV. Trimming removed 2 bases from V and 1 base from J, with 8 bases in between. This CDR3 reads CASSLQTRNTEAFF. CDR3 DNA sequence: TGTGCCAGCAGCTTACAAACAAGGAACACTGAAGCTTTCTTT. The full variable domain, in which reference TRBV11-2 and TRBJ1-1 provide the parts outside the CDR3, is EAGVAQSPRYKIIEKRQSVAFWCNPISGHATLYWYQQILGQGPKLLIQFQNNGVVDDSQLPKDRFSAERLKGVDSTLKIQPAKLEDSAVYLCASSLQTRNTEAFFGQGTRLTVV.

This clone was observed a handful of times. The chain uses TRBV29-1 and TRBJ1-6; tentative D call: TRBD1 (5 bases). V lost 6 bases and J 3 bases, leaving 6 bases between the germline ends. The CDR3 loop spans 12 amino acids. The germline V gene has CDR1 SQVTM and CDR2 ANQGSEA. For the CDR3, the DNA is TGCAGCGTAGGGGACTATAATTCACCCCTCCACTTT. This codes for CSVGDYNSPLHF. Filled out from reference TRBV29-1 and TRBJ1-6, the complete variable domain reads SAVISQKPSRDICQRGTSLTIQCQVDSQVTMMFWYRQQPGQSLTLIATANQGSEATYESGFVIDKFPISRPNLTFSTLTVSNMSPEDSSIYLCSVGDYNSPLHFGNGTRLTVT.

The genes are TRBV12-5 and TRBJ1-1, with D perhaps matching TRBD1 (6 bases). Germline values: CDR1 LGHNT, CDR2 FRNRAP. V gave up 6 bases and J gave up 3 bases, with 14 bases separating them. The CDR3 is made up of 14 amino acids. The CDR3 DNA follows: TGTGCTAGTGGCCTGCAGGGGCCCCACACTGAAGCTTTCTTT. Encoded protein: CASGLQGPHTEAFF.

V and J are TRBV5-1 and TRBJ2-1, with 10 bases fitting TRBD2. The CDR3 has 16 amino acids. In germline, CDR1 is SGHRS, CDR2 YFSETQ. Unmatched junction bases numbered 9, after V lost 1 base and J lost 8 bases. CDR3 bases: TGCGCCAGCAGCTTGACTAGCGGGGTTGTCTTTTATGAGCAGTTCTTC. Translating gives CASSLTSGVVFYEQFF.

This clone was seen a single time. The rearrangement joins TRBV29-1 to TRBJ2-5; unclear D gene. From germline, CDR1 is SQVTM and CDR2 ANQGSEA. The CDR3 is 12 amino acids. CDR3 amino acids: CGFQFLQETQYF. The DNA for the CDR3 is TGCGGCTTCCAATTTCTCCAAGAGACCCAGTACTTC.

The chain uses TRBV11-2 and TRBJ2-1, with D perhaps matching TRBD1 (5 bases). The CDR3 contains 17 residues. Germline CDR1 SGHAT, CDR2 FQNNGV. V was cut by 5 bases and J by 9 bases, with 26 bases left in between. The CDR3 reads CASSRPLGHGVNGEQFF. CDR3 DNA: TGTGCCAGCAGCAGACCCCTAGGACATGGAGTTAACGGTGAGCAGTTCTTC.

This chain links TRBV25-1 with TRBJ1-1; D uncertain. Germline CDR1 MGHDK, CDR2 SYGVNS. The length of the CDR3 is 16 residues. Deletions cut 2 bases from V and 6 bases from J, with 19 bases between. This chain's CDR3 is CASSESSGSGRAEAFF. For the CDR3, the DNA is TGTGCCAGCAGTGAAAGCTCGGGGAGTGGTAGGGCTGAAGCTTTCTTT.

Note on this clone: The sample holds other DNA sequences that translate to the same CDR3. CDR3 DNA sequence: TGCGCCAGCAGCCAAGATTTCAGCTCTGGGGCCAACGTCCTGACTTTC. Translated: CASSQDFSSGANVLTF. The chain links TRBV4-3 to TRBJ2-6, with D unresolved. Germline-derived CDR1 and CDR2 are LGHNA and YSLEER. The CDR3 is 16 residues long. Trimming stripped 0 bases from V and 0 bases from J, with 6 bases between.

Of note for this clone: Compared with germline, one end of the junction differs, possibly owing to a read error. This CDR3 reads CASSLAVGLHEQYF. The CDR3 DNA sequence: TGTGCCAGCAGTTTAGCGGTGGGCTTGCACGAGCAGTACTTC. The V call is TRBV7-9, the J call TRBJ2-7, with a weak D call TRBD2 (6 bases). Per germline, CDR1 SEHNR and CDR2 FQNEAQ (reference sequence). There are 14 residues in the CDR3.

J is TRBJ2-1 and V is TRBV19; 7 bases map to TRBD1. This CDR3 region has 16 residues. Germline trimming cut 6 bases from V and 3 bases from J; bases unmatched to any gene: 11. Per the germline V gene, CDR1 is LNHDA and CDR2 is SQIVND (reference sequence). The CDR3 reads CASRNVKDRLYNEQFF. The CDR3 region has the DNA TGTGCCAGTAGAAATGTCAAGGACAGGCTCTACAATGAGCAGTTCTTC.

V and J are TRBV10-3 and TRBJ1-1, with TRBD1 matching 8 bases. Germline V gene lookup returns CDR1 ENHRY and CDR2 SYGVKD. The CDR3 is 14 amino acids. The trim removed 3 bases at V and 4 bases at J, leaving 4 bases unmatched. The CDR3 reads CAISDRTGSTEAFF. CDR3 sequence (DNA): TGTGCCATCAGTGACCGGACAGGGTCCACTGAAGCTTTCTTT.

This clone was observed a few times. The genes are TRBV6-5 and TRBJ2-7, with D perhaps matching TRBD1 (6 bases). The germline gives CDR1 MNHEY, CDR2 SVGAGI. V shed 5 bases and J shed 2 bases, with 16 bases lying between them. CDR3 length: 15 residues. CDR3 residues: CASSTRQAYPYEQYF. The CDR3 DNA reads TGTGCCAGCAGTACCCGACAGGCCTACCCCTACGAGCAGTACTTC.

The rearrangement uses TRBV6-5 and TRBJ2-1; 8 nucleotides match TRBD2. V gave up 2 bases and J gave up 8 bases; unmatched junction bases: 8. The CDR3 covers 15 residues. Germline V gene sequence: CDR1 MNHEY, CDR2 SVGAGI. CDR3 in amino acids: CASSYRGGLSDEQFF. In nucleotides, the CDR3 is TGTGCCAGCAGTTACCGGGGGGGGCTTTCTGATGAGCAGTTCTTC.

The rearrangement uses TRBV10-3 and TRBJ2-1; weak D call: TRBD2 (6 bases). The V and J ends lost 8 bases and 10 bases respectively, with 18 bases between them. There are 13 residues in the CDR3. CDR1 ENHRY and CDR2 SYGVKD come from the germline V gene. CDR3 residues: CAIAGSGGVEQFF. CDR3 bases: TGTGCCATCGCCGGTTCCGGAGGGGTGGAGCAGTTCTTC.

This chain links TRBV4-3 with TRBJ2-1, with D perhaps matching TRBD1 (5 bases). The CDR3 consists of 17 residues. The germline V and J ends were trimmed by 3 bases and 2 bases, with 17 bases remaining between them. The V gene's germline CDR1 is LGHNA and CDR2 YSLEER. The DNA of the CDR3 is TGCGCCAGCAGCCATCCGATGGACAAGGGAACCTACAATGAGCAGTTCTTC. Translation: CASSHPMDKGTYNEQFF.

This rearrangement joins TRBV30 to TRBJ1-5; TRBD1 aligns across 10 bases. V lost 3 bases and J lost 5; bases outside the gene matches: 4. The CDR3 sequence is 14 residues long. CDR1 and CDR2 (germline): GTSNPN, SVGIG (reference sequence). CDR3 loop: CAWSGGTGDQPQHF. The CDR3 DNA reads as TGTGCCTGGAGCGGCGGGACAGGGGATCAGCCCCAGCATTTT.

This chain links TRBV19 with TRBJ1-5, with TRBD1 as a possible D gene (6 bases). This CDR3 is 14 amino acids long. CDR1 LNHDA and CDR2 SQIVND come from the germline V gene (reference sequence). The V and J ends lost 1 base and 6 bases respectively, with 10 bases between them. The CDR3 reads CASSIGGGGQPQHF. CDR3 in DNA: TGTGCCAGTAGTATAGGGGGGGGCGGTCAGCCCCAGCATTTT.